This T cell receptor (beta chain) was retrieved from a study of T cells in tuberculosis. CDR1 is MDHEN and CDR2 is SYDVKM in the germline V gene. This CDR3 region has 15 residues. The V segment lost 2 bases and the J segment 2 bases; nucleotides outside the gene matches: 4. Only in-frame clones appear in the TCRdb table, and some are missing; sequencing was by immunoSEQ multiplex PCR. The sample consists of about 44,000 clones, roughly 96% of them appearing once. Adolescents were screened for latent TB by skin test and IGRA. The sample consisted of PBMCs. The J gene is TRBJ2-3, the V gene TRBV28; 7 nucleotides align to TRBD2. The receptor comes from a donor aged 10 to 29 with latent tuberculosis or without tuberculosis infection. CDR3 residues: CASSLVAGDTDTQYF. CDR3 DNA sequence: TGTGCCAGCAGTTTAGTGGCGGGAGACACAGATACGCAGTATTTT.